Below, 21 T cell receptor beta chains from the same sample are listed, as sequenced in a study of blood T cell repertoires in COVID-19. Sequenced by immunoSEQ multiplex PCR; TCRdb stores in-frame clones only, minus some. The sample lists under 40,000 clones; more than 75% were seen once. The sequencing sample was made of peripheral blood. These receptor sequences come from a man aged 45-60 years with active or convalescent COVID-19.

This chain joins TRBV19 and TRBJ2-3, with a possible D match to TRBD1 (5 bases). Trimming left V 0 bases short and J 0 bases short, with 10 bases between. Per the germline V gene, CDR1 is LNHDA and CDR2 is SQIVND (reference sequence). The CDR3 is made up of 16 amino acids. This CDR3 reads CASSIDQGVSTDTQYF. The DNA of the CDR3 is TGTGCCAGTAGTATAGATCAAGGGGTTAGCACAGATACGCAGTATTTT.

As regards this clone: The sample carries other DNA sequences with the same CDR3. The rearrangement joins TRBV5-5 to TRBJ2-3, with TRBD2 identical over 12 bases. The germline V gene encodes CDR1 SGHKS and CDR2 YYEKEE (reference sequence). This CDR3 is 19 amino acids long. The V gene end was trimmed by 4 bases and the J gene end by 3 bases; junction bases not matched to a gene: 15. In DNA form, the CDR3 reads TGTGCCAGCAGCCCGCGGACTAGCGGGGTGGGCGCGAGTACAGATACGCAGTATTTT. Translating it yields CASSPRTSGVGASTDTQYF.

This clone was seen just once. V usage is TRBV5-1 and J usage is TRBJ2-2; 12 bases line up with TRBD2. Losses at the gene ends were 4 bases for V and 0 bases for J; bases not matched to a gene: 7. Germline lookup yields CDR1 SGHRS and CDR2 YFSETQ. The CDR3 has 18 amino acids. The CDR3 loop is CASSPQLAGGTNTGELFF. CDR3 nucleotides: TGCGCCAGCAGCCCCCAACTAGCGGGGGGTACGAACACCGGGGAGCTGTTTTTT.

J is TRBJ2-7 and V is TRBV24-1; D possibly corresponds to TRBD2 (5 bases). Germline V lookup: CDR1 KGHDR, CDR2 SFDVKD. CDR3 size: 15 residues. V lost 1 base, J lost 5 bases, and 14 bases lay in between. The CDR3 region is CATSDFADGEHEQYF. CDR3 in DNA: TGTGCCACCAGTGATTTTGCCGACGGGGAGCACGAGCAGTACTTC.

This chain links TRBV4-2 with TRBJ2-7; 8 bases are a match to TRBD2. Germline V gives CDR1 LGHNA, CDR2 YNFKEQ. The CDR3 has 18 amino acids. The J segment lost 1 base and the V segment lost 0 bases, leaving 11 bases of the junction unmatched. CDR3 protein: CASSQDGSGGPGSYEQYF. The CDR3 nucleotides read TGTGCCAGCAGCCAAGATGGGAGCGGGGGACCCGGATCCTACGAGCAGTACTTC.

This clone was recorded only once. The chain uses TRBV5-5 and TRBJ1-2; D ambiguous. The V and J ends lost 2 bases and 6 bases respectively, with 17 bases between them. The CDR3 is made up of 15 amino acids. The germline CDR1 and CDR2 sequences are SGHKS and YYEKEE (reference sequence). The CDR3 protein is CASSFSSGGSDGYTF. CDR3 bases: TGTGCCAGCAGCTTCTCCTCTGGAGGGAGCGATGGCTACACCTTC.

The CDR3 DNA reads TGTGCCAGCAGACCGGACAGAAACACCATATATTTT. It codes for CASRPDRNTIYF. The rearrangement uses TRBV7-9 and TRBJ1-3, with TRBD1 as a possible D gene (5 bases). Germline CDR1 SEHNR, CDR2 FQNEAQ (reference sequence). The CDR3 runs to 12 residues. Deletions cut 6 bases from V and 5 bases from J, with 8 bases between.

The chain links TRBV16 to TRBJ2-7, with a tentative D call TRBD2 (5 bases). From germline, CDR1 is KGHSY and CDR2 FQNENV. Trimming took off 0 bases at V and 2 bases at J, with 5 bases between the two ends. The CDR3 is 13 amino acids. In nucleotides, the CDR3 is TGTGCCAGCAGCCAATCGGAGGCCTACGAGCAGTACTTC. It is translated as CASSQSEAYEQYF.

The chain combines TRBV11-3 with TRBJ2-7, with D possibly TRBD1 on 5 matching bases. The CDR3 has 12 residues. V was pared by 6 bases and J by 3 bases, with 9 bases between. Germline loops: CDR1 SGHNT, CDR2 YENEEA. The CDR3 loop is CASSEGDYEQYF. CDR3 bases: TGTGCCAGCAGTGAAGGGGACTACGAGCAGTACTTC.

The chain recombines TRBV4-1 with TRBJ1-2, with TRBD1 identical over 9 bases. From germline, CDR1 is MGHRA and CDR2 YSYEKL. There are 19 residues in the CDR3. V shed 2 bases, J shed 1 base, and the junction held 14 bases outside the gene matches. The CDR3 DNA is TGCGCCAGCAGCCAAACCGGGACAGGGCGTTCCTACTATAACTATGGCTACACCTTC. This gives the protein CASSQTGTGRSYYNYGYTF.

This clone was observed a handful of times. The chain combines TRBV7-9 with TRBJ2-1; 7 nucleotides align to TRBD1. V trimming: 5 bases; J trimming: 5 bases; junction bases outside the gene matches: 12. The CDR3 has 16 residues. CDR1 and CDR2 from the germline V gene are SEHNR and FQNEAQ (reference sequence). The CDR3: CASSDKPGQSNNEQFF. CDR3 nucleotide sequence: TGTGCCAGCAGCGACAAACCGGGACAGTCAAACAATGAGCAGTTCTTC.

V is TRBV25-1 and J is TRBJ1-6; D is perhaps TRBD1 (5 bases). This CDR3 contains 14 residues. Germline values: CDR1 MGHDK, CDR2 SYGVNS. The V end lost 5 bases, the J end lost 5 bases, and 10 bases lay between the germline ends. CDR3 in DNA: TGTGCCAGCAGTACCGGGGGAAATAATTCACCCCTCCACTTT. It is translated as CASSTGGNNSPLHF.

The J gene is TRBJ2-1, the V gene TRBV7-7; tentative D call: TRBD1 (5 bases). The V gene lost 5 bases and the J gene lost 5 bases, with 10 bases spanning the gap. The CDR3 consists of 13 residues. Per the germline V gene, CDR1 is SSHAT and CDR2 is FNYEAQ (reference sequence). CDR3 in amino acids: CASSLGAHNEQFF. CDR3 nucleotide sequence: TGTGCCAGCAGCCTAGGGGCCCACAATGAGCAGTTCTTC.

The chain links TRBV7-8 to TRBJ2-1; TRBD2 agrees at 13 bases. The length of the CDR3 is 16 residues. Unmatched junction bases numbered 8, after V lost 4 bases and J lost 8 bases. Germline CDR1 reads SGHVS; CDR2 reads FQNEAQ. The CDR3 reads CASSSRTSGGAYEQFF. CDR3 bases: TGTGCCAGCAGCTCCAGGACTAGCGGGGGTGCTTATGAGCAGTTCTTC.

V gene TRBV6-1 combines with J gene TRBJ2-1; 10 bases are shared with TRBD1. Losses at the gene ends were 3 bases for V and 3 bases for J; bases not matched to a gene: 2. Looked up from germline, CDR1 is MNHNS and CDR2 is SASEGT. The CDR3 has 15 residues. CDR3 DNA sequence: TGTGCCAGCAGTGATGGACAGGGGGGCTACAATGAGCAGTTCTTC. This sequence encodes CASSDGQGGYNEQFF.

This chain joins TRBV2 and TRBJ2-1; 9 bases are a match to TRBD2. This CDR3 spans 13 amino acids. The V and J ends lost 4 bases and 12 bases, in that order; junction bases with no gene match: 7. Per germline, CDR1 SNHLY and CDR2 FYNNEI. The DNA for the CDR3 is TGTGCCAGCAGTGCCCGCGGGGGGGAGGTGCAGTTCTTC. Its protein product is CASSARGGEVQFF.

The J gene is TRBJ1-1, the V gene TRBV7-6; 7 nucleotides agree with TRBD1. This CDR3 has 16 residues. CDR1 and CDR2 from the germline V gene are SGHVS and FNYEAQ. After removal of 5 bases from V and 6 bases from J, the junction contained 15 bases not matched to a gene. CDR3 loop: CASSQKIQGVAAEAFF. CDR3 nucleotides: TGTGCCAGCAGCCAAAAAATCCAGGGGGTGGCAGCTGAAGCTTTCTTT.

The genes are TRBV5-1 and TRBJ2-2; D remains unclear. In germline, CDR1 is SGHRS, CDR2 YFSETQ. V gave up 0 bases and J gave up 0 bases, with 15 bases separating them. The CDR3 runs to 18 residues. CDR3 sequence: CASSLGLVAGPNTGELFF. CDR3 coding DNA: TGCGCCAGCAGCTTGGGGTTAGTTGCAGGTCCGAACACCGGGGAGCTGTTTTTT.

This clone came up a few times. The chain joins TRBV11-2 to TRBJ2-1, with D possibly TRBD1 on 6 matching bases. The CDR3 has 16 amino acids. CDR1 is SGHAT, CDR2 FQNNGV, per germline. With 4 bases removed from V and 7 bases from J, the gap between germline ends came to 20 bases. The CDR3 is CASSSLQGPSPNEQFF. CDR3 nucleotide sequence: TGTGCCAGCAGCTCCCTCCAGGGGCCCTCTCCTAATGAGCAGTTCTTC.

In nucleotides, the CDR3 is TGTGCCAGCAGCCTCAGGCGGTATGGGGGGTTAAGCACAGATACGCAGTATTTT. Its translation is CASSLRRYGGLSTDTQYF. The rearrangement links TRBV11-2 to TRBJ2-3; D possibly corresponds to TRBD2 (6 bases). In germline, CDR1 is SGHAT, CDR2 FQNNGV. The CDR3 spans 18 residues. The V end was cut by 5 bases, the J end by 0 bases, with 21 bases between.

The chain couples TRBV19 to TRBJ2-1; the D is unclear. V shed 1 base and J shed 10 bases, with 11 bases lying between them. The germline V gene encodes CDR1 LNHDA and CDR2 SQIVND (reference sequence). This CDR3 has 13 amino acids. CDR3 loop: CASSIAQRREQFF. Here the CDR3 DNA reads TGTGCCAGTAGTATAGCCCAGCGACGGGAGCAGTTCTTC.